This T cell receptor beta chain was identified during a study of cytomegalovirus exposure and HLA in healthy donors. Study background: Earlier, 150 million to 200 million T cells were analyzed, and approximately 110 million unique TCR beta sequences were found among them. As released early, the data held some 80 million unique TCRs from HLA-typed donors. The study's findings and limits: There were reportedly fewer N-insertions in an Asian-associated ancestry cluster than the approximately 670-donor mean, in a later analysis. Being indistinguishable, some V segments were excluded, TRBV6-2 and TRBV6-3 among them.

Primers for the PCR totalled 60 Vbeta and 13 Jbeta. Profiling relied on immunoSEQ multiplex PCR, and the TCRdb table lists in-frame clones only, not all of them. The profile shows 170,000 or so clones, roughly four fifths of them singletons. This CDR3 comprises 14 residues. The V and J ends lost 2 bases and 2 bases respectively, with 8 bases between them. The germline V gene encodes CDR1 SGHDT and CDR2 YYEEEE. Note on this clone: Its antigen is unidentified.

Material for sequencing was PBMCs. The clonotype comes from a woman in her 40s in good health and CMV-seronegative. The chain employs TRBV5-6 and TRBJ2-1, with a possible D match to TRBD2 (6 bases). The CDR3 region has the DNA TGTGCCAGCAGCTTAGCGGGTCCCTACAATGAGCAGTTCTTC. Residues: CASSLAGPYNEQFF.